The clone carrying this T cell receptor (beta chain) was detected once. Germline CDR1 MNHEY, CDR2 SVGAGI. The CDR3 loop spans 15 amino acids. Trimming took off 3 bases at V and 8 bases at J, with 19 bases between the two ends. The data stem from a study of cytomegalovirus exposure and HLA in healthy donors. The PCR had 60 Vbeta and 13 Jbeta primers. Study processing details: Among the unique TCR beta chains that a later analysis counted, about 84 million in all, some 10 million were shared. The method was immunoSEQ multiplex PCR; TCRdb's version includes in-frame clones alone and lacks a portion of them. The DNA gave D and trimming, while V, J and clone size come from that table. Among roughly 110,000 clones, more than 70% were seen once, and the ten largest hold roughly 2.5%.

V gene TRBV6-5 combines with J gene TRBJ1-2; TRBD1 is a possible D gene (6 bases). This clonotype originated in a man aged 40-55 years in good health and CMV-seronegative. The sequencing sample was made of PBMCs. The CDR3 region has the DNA TGTGCCAGCAGTTATACGGCGCAGGGGCTTGTGGGCTACACCTTC. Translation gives CASSYTAQGLVGYTF.